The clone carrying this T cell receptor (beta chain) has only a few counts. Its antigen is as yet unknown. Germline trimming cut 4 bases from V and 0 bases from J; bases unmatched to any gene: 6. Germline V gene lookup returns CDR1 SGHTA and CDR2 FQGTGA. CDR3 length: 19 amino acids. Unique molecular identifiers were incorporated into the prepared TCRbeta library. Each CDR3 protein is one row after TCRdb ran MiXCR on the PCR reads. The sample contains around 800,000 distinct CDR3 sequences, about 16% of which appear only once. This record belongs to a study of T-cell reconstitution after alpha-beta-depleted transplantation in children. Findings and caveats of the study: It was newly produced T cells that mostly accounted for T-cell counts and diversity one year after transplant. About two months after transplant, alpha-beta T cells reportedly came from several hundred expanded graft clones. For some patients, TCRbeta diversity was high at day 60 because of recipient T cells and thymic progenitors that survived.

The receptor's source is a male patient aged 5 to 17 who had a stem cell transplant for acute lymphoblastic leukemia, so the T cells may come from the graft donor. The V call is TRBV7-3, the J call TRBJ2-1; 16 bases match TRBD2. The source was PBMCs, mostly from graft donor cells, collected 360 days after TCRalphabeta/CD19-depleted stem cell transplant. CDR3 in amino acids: CASSSPGTSGRASYNEQFF. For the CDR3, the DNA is TGTGCCAGCAGCTCGCCCGGGACTAGCGGGAGGGCCTCCTACAATGAGCAGTTCTTC.